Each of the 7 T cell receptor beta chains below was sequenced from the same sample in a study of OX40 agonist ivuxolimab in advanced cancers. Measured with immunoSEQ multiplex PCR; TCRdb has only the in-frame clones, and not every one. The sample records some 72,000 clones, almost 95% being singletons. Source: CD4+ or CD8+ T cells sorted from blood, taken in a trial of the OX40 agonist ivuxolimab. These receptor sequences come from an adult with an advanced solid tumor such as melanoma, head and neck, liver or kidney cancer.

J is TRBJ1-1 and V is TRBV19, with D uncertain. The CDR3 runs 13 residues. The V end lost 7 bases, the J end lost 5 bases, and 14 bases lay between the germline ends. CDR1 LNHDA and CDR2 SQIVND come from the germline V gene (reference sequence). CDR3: CASTPSGWTEAFF. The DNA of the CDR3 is TGTGCCAGTACTCCCAGTGGGTGGACTGAAGCTTTCTTT.

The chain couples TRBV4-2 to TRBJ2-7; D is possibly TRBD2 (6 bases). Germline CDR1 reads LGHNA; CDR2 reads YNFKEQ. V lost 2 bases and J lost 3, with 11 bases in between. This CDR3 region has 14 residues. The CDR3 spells CASSQSGTHYEQYF. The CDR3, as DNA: TGTGCCAGCAGCCAATCCGGGACTCACTACGAGCAGTACTTC.

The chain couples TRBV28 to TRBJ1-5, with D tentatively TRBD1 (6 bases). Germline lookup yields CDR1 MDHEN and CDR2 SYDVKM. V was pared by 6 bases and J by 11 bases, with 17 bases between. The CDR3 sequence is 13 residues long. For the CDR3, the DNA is TGTGCCAGCAGGAGGCAGGGGCCCCCGACCCAGCATTTT. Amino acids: CASRRQGPPTQHF.

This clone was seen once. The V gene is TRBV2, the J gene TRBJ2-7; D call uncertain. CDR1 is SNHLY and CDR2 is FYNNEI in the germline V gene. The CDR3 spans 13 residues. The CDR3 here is CGLTPLTTYEQYF. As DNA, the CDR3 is TGTGGTCTGACCCCTCTTACTACCTACGAGCAGTACTTC.

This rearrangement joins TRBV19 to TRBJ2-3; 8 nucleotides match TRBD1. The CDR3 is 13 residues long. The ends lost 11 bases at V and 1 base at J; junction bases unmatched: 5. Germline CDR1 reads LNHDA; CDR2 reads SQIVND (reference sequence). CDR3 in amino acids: CAARGQGTDTQYF. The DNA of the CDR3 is TGTGCCGCTCGGGGACAGGGCACAGATACGCAGTATTTT.

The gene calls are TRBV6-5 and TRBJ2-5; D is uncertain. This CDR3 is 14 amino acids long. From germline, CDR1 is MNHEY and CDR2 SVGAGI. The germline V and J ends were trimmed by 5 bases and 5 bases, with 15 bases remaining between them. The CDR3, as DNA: TGTGCCAGCAGTCCCCAAGTTCGTAGCGAGACCCAGTACTTC. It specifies CASSPQVRSETQYF.

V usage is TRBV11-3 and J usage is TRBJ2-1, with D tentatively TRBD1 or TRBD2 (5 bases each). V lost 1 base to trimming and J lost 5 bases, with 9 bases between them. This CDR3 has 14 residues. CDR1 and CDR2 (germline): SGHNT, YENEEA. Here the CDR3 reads CASSLGGNNNEQFF. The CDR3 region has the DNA TGTGCCAGCAGCTTAGGGGGGAACAACAATGAGCAGTTCTTC.